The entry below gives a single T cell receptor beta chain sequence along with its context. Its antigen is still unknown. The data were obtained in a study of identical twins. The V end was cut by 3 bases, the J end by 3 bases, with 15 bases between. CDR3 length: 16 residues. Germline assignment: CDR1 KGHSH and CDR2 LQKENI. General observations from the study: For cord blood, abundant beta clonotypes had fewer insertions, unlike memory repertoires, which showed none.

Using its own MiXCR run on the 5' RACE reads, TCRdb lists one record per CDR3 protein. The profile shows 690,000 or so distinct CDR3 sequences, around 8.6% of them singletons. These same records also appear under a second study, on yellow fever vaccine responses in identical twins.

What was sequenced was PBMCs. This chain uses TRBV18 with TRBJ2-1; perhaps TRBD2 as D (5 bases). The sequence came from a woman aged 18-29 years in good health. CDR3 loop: CASSPDRGRLYNEQFF. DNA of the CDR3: TGTGCCAGCTCACCCGATCGGGGAAGGCTCTACAATGAGCAGTTCTTC.